The clone carrying this T cell receptor beta chain was recorded only once. Its specificity is not known. CDR3 length: 12 amino acids. Deletions cut 5 bases from V and 6 bases from J, with 11 bases between. In germline, CDR1 is SGHTA, CDR2 FQGNSA. Some clones are missing from TCRdb's copy, which holds only in-frame ones; the method was immunoSEQ multiplex PCR. The sample lists more than 60,000 clones, around 76% occurring once. This sample was included in a study of radiotherapy plus CTLA-4 blockade in lung cancer. Ipilimumab CTLA-4 blockade and focal radiation were given to patients with chemo-refractory metastatic non-small-cell lung cancer. Study-wide points: Interferon-beta, together with early blood T cell clone dynamics, reportedly best predicted response. Blood TCR clones of tumor origin expanded after radiotherapy plus ipilimumab.

The TCR comes from a human donor with non-small cell lung cancer who had a complete response to radiotherapy plus ipilimumab. The chain has TRBV7-2 and TRBJ2-7, with D tentatively TRBD1 (5 bases). The specimen was peripheral blood, collected from a patient treated with radiotherapy plus ipilimumab. CDR3 region: CASSASRVEQYF. In nucleotides, the CDR3 is TGTGCCAGCAGCGCCTCCAGGGTCGAGCAGTACTTC.